This T cell receptor (beta chain) was observed in a study of OX40 agonist ivuxolimab in advanced cancers. The study's findings and limits: In the expanded peripheral T cells, antigen specificity was never determined.

The repertoire was sequenced with immunoSEQ multiplex PCR; TCRdb's copy has only in-frame clones and lacks some. Of tens of thousands of clones listed, 91% were seen once; the top ten hold 6.5% to 8.5%. In the case of this clone: Its specificity is not known.

The length of the CDR3 is 14 residues. Germline V gives CDR1 MDHEN, CDR2 SYDVKM. The germline V and J ends were trimmed by 4 bases and 3 bases, with 10 bases remaining between them. The sample here was CD4+ or CD8+ T cells sorted from blood, taken in a trial of the OX40 agonist ivuxolimab. This chain connects TRBV28 to TRBJ2-1, with a weak D call TRBD2 (5 bases). The source of this sequence is an adult with an advanced solid tumor such as melanoma, head and neck, liver or kidney cancer. The CDR3 protein is CASSSSRDYNEQFF. The CDR3 nucleotides read TGTGCCAGCAGTTCCTCCCGGGACTACAATGAGCAGTTCTTC.